This entry lists 20 T cell receptor beta chains sequenced from one sample in a study of control samples from healthy donors and cancer patients. Method: immunoSEQ multiplex PCR; TCRdb's copy keeps in-frame clones and lacks some. This sample has some 100,000 clones, with roughly 84% found just once. Specimen: blood. The receptors originated from a woman in her forties or fifties in good health.

The V and J genes are TRBV4-1 and TRBJ1-2, with D hard to call. Germline CDR1 reads MGHRA; CDR2 reads YSYEKL. This CDR3 is built from 13 residues. Trimming stripped 4 bases from V and 6 bases from J, with 12 bases between. CDR3 residues: CASSPPASHGYTF. The CDR3 coding sequence is TGCGCCAGCAGCCCCCCGGCTTCGCATGGCTACACCTTC.

The DNA of the CDR3 is TGCAGTGCTAGTGCCGGGTACGAGCAGTACTTC. Protein: CSASAGYEQYF. V and J are TRBV20-1 and TRBJ2-7; D gene uncertain. This CDR3 is 11 amino acids long. Trimming removed 3 bases at V and 4 bases at J, with 7 bases between. The V gene's germline CDR1 is DFQATT and CDR2 SNEGSKA (reference sequence).

The rearrangement joins TRBV25-1 to TRBJ1-2; 11 bases agree with TRBD1. Germline V lookup: CDR1 MGHDK, CDR2 SYGVNS. Trimming removed 1 base from V and 4 bases from J; junction bases left unmatched: 2. The CDR3 length is 15 residues. CDR3 DNA: TGTGCCAGCAGTGAATCTGGACAGGGGGCCTATGGCTACACCTTC. As protein: CASSESGQGAYGYTF.

This chain joins TRBV19 and TRBJ1-1; D is uncertain. Per germline, CDR1 LNHDA and CDR2 SQIVND (reference sequence). V was clipped by 5 bases and J by 0 bases, with 10 bases between them. This CDR3 has 14 residues. The CDR3 loop reads CASSLWAMNTEAFF. DNA of the CDR3: TGTGCCAGTAGTTTGTGGGCGATGAACACTGAAGCTTTCTTT. The whole variable domain, filled in from reference TRBV19 and TRBJ1-1, reads DGGITQSPKYLFRKEGQNVTLSCEQNLNHDAMYWYRQDPGQGLRLIYYSQIVNDFQKGDIAEGYSVSREKKESFPLTVTSAQKNPTAFYLCASSLWAMNTEAFFGQGTRLTVV.

In its sample, this clone was seen a few times. V is TRBV11-2 and J is TRBJ2-7, with a weak D call TRBD1 (6 bases). Looked up from germline, CDR1 is SGHAT and CDR2 is FQNNGV. The CDR3 is made up of 12 amino acids. The V end lost 5 bases, the J end lost 7 bases, and 12 bases lay between the germline ends. DNA of the CDR3: TGTGCCAGCAGCCTGGACAGTGGGGAGCAGTACGTC. Its protein product is CASSLDSGEQYV.

The J gene is TRBJ1-2, the V gene TRBV5-1; 8 nucleotides agree with TRBD1. CDR3 length: 14 residues. V trimming: 0 bases; J trimming: 3 bases; junction bases outside the gene matches: 1. Germline V CDR1 and CDR2: SGHRS, YFSETQ. The CDR3 is CASSLGQGHYGYTF. The CDR3 nucleotides are TGCGCCAGCAGCTTGGGACAGGGGCACTATGGCTACACCTTC.

V usage is TRBV18 and J usage is TRBJ1-4; D gene ambiguous. The CDR3 is 13 residues long. Germline V CDR1 and CDR2: KGHSH, LQKENI. V was cut by 1 base and J by 5 bases, with 5 bases left in between. CDR3 nucleotides: TGTGCCAGCTCACCACTTGGGAATGAAAAACTGTTTTTT. Translating it yields CASSPLGNEKLFF.

This chain joins TRBV7-9 and TRBJ1-4, with TRBD1 identical over 7 bases. With 0 bases clipped from V and 6 bases from J, the junction kept 13 bases outside the gene matches. The CDR3 totals 18 residues. Germline V gene data show CDR1 as SEHNR and CDR2 as FQNEAQ (reference sequence). For the CDR3, the DNA is TGTGCCAGCAGCTTAGCGCCCCGACAGGGCCCCAGGGATGAAAAACTGTTTTTT. Its translation is CASSLAPRQGPRDEKLFF. Combining the CDR3 with reference TRBV7-9 and TRBJ1-4 gives the whole variable domain DTGVSQNPRHKITKRGQNVTFRCDPISEHNRLYWYRQTLGQGPEFLTYFQNEAQLEKSRLLSDRFSAERPKGSFSTLEIQRTEQGDSAMYLCASSLAPRQGPRDEKLFFGSGTQLSVL.

This chain links TRBV13 with TRBJ2-7; D is unclear. Germline CDR1 reads PRHDT; CDR2 reads FYEKMQ (reference sequence). There are 12 residues in the CDR3. Trimming took off 0 bases at V and 3 bases at J, with 3 bases between the two ends. The CDR3 region has the DNA TGTGCCAGCAGCTTAGGGGACTACGAGCAGTACTTC. Translation gives CASSLGDYEQYF.

This rearrangement joins TRBV2 to TRBJ2-7, with D perhaps matching TRBD1 (6 bases). V was trimmed by 6 bases and J by 4 bases, leaving 10 bases between them. Germline V gene lookup returns CDR1 SNHLY and CDR2 FYNNEI. The CDR3 runs 12 residues. CDR3 sequence: CASSAQGYEQYF. DNA for the CDR3: TGTGCCAGCAGCGCACAGGGATACGAGCAGTACTTC.

V is TRBV5-6 and J is TRBJ2-7, with 7 bases aligning to TRBD1. With V trimmed by 5 bases and J by 3 bases, 8 bases remained unmatched. The germline V gene encodes CDR1 SGHDT and CDR2 YYEEEE. The CDR3 runs 14 residues. CDR3: CASRTGTALYEQYF. CDR3 nucleotide sequence: TGTGCCAGCAGGACCGGGACAGCCCTCTACGAGCAGTACTTC.

The chain combines TRBV19 with TRBJ1-3, with unresolved D. V lost 3 bases, J lost 4 bases, and 13 bases lay in between. The CDR3 is 15 amino acids. Germline loops: CDR1 LNHDA, CDR2 SQIVND (reference sequence). This chain's CDR3 is CASSIPPFGGNTIYF. DNA of the CDR3: TGTGCCAGTAGTATTCCCCCCTTTGGGGGAAACACCATATATTTT. The full variable domain, completed using reference TRBV19 and TRBJ1-3, is DGGITQSPKYLFRKEGQNVTLSCEQNLNHDAMYWYRQDPGQGLRLIYYSQIVNDFQKGDIAEGYSVSREKKESFPLTVTSAQKNPTAFYLCASSIPPFGGNTIYFGEGSWLTVV.

This chain connects TRBV6-5 to TRBJ2-1; TRBD1 might be the D (5 bases). This CDR3 spans 12 amino acids. The V gene lost 7 bases and the J gene lost 5 bases, with 9 bases spanning the gap. Germline lookup yields CDR1 MNHEY and CDR2 SVGAGI. CDR3 residues: CASMPRDNEQFF. CDR3 coding DNA: TGTGCCAGCATGCCCAGGGACAATGAGCAGTTCTTC.

This chain uses TRBV13 with TRBJ1-2; TRBD1 might be the D (6 bases). The CDR3 runs 15 residues. Per germline, CDR1 PRHDT and CDR2 FYEKMQ (reference sequence). V shed 5 bases and J shed 0 bases, with 13 bases lying between them. The CDR3 region is CASSPRGGPNYGYTF. The CDR3 coding sequence is TGTGCCAGCAGCCCCCGGGGGGGCCCTAACTATGGCTACACCTTC.

The CDR3 bases are TGTGCCAGCAGTGTACAGGGGATAAACACCGGGGAGCTGTTTTTT. Its translation is CASSVQGINTGELFF. The V and J genes are TRBV2 and TRBJ2-2; 7 bases map to TRBD1. V gave up 4 bases and J gave up 2 bases; unmatched junction bases: 4. The CDR3 spans 15 residues. Germline loops: CDR1 SNHLY, CDR2 FYNNEI.

The chain carries TRBV25-1 and TRBJ1-4; D is possibly TRBD1 (6 bases). Trimming stripped 8 bases from V and 1 base from J, with 14 bases between. CDR1 and CDR2 (germline): MGHDK, SYGVNS. CDR3 length: 15 amino acids. This CDR3 reads CASGTGFLTNEKLFF. The CDR3 nucleotides are TGTGCCAGCGGAACAGGGTTCTTAACTAATGAAAAACTGTTTTTT.

The chain recombines TRBV6-2 or TRBV6-3 with TRBJ2-3; 7 positions agree with TRBD1. J was trimmed by 1 base and V by 5 bases; bases with no gene match: 9. Germline CDR1 and CDR2: MNHEY and SVGEGT. CDR3 length equals 16 residues. DNA of the CDR3: TGTGCCAGCAGTCTACAGGGACAGACTGGCACAGATACGCAGTATTTT. This sequence encodes CASSLQGQTGTDTQYF.

The chain combines TRBV2 with TRBJ1-2; D is uncertain. The V end lost 8 bases, the J end lost 4 bases, and 2 bases lay between the germline ends. Germline lookup yields CDR1 SNHLY and CDR2 FYNNEI. This CDR3 has 9 amino acids. This CDR3 reads CASGYGYTF. The CDR3 DNA is TGTGCCAGCGGCTATGGCTACACCTTC.

The V call is TRBV7-3, the J call TRBJ2-2; 8 bases fit TRBD2. This CDR3 has 16 amino acids. Germline V gene data show CDR1 as SGHTA and CDR2 as FQGTGA. V trimming: 5 bases; J trimming: 0 bases; junction bases outside the gene matches: 5. The CDR3 sequence is CASSPRLATNTGELFF. DNA of the CDR3: TGTGCCAGCAGCCCCAGACTAGCGACGAACACCGGGGAGCTGTTTTTT.

The CDR3 loop is CASLGHPNNEQFF. The CDR3 DNA reads TGTGCCAGTCTAGGACACCCTAACAATGAGCAGTTCTTC. V is TRBV19 and J is TRBJ2-1, with a tentative D call TRBD1 (5 bases). The germline gives CDR1 LNHDA, CDR2 SQIVND (reference sequence). Trimming stripped 8 bases from V and 5 bases from J, with 13 bases between. This CDR3 has 13 amino acids.